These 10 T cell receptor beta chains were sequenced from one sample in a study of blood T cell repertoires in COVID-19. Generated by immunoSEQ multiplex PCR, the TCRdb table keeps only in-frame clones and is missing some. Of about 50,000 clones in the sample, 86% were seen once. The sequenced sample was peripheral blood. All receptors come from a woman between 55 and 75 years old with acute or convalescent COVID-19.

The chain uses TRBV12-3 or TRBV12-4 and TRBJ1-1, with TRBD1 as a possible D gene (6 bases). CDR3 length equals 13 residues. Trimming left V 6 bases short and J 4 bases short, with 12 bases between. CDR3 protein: CASRVDRITEAFF. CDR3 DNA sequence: TGTGCCAGCAGGGTTGACAGGATCACTGAAGCTTTCTTT.

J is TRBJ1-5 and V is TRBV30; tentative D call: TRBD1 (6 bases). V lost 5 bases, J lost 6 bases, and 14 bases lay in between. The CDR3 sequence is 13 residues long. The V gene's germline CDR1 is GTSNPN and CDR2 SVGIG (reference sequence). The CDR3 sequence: CAWANRDRQPQHF. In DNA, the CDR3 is TGTGCCTGGGCAAACAGGGACCGTCAGCCCCAGCATTTT.

CDR3 nucleotides: TGTGCCAGCAGCTTCGCCTCCGCGGGGTCCGGCACCGGGGAGCTGTTTTTT. It specifies CASSFASAGSGTGELFF. The chain is built from TRBV11-2 and TRBJ2-2; a weak D match, TRBD2 (6 bases). This CDR3 region has 17 residues. CDR1 and CDR2 (germline): SGHAT, FQNNGV. Between the trimmed V and J ends, which lost 3 bases and 4 bases, there was a span of 18 bases.

For the CDR3, the DNA is TGTGCCAGCAGTTCGGACAGGGGTGGGGAACTGTTTTTT. It yields the protein CASSSDRGGELFF. This sequence joins TRBV12-3 or TRBV12-4 and TRBJ1-4, with 9 bases lining up with TRBD1. The CDR3 runs to 13 residues. V dropped 4 bases and J dropped 12; count of bases not matched to a gene: 6.

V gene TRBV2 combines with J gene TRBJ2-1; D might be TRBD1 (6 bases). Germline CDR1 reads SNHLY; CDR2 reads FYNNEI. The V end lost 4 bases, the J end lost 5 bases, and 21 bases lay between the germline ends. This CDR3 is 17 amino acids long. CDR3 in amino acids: CASSAEGGVNYHNEQFF. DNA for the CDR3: TGTGCCAGCAGTGCCGAAGGGGGAGTCAACTACCACAATGAGCAGTTCTTC. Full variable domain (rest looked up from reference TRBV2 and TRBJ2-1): EPEVTQTPSHQVTQMGQEVILRCVPISNHLYFYWYRQILGQKVEFLVSFYNNEISEKSEIFDDQFSVERPDGSNFTLKIRSTKLEDSAMYFCASSAEGGVNYHNEQFFGPGTRLTVL.

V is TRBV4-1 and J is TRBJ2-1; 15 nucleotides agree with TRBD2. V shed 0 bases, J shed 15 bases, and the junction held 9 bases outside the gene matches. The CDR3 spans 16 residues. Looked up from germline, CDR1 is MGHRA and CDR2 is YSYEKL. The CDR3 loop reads CASSQDVGLAGGSRFF. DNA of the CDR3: TGCGCCAGCAGCCAAGATGTAGGACTAGCGGGAGGGTCAAGGTTCTTC.

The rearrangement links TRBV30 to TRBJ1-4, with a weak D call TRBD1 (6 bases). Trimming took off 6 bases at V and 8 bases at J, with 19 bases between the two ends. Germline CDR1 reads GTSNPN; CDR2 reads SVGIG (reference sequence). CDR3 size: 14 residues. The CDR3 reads CACLKGGGKEKLFF. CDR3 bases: TGTGCCTGCCTAAAAGGGGGGGGCAAGGAAAAACTGTTTTTT.

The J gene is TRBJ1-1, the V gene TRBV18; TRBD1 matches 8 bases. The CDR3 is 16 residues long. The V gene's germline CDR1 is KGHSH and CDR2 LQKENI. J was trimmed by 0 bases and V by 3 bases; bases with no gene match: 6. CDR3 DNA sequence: TGTGCCAGCTCACCGACAGGACAGGGTATGAACACTGAAGCTTTCTTT. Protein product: CASSPTGQGMNTEAFF.

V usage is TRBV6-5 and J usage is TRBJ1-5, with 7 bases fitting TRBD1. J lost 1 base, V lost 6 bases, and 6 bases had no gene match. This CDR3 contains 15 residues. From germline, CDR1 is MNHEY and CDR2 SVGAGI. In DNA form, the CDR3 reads TGTGCCAGCAGGTCTCAACAGGGGAGCAATCAGCCCCAGCATTTT. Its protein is CASRSQQGSNQPQHF.

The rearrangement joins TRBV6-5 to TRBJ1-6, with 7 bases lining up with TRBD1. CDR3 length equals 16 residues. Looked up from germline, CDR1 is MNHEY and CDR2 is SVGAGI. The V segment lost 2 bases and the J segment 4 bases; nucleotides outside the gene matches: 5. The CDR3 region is CASSYDRVRYNSPLHF. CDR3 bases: TGTGCCAGCAGTTACGACAGGGTCCGATATAATTCACCCCTCCACTTT.